Below are 25 T cell receptor beta chains sequenced from a single sample in a study of blood T cell repertoires in COVID-19. This table comes from immunoSEQ multiplex PCR, and its TCRdb copy is limited to in-frame clones, with some not included. Of 100,000 to 150,000 clones detected, 75% to 90% appear once; the ten largest clones hold less than 30%. Sequencing input: peripheral blood. The receptors stem from a man between 70 and 80 years old with active or convalescent COVID-19.

This sequence joins TRBV4-1 and TRBJ1-5; D uncertain. V was pared by 4 bases and J by 2 bases, with 18 bases between. CDR3 length: 17 amino acids. Germline values: CDR1 MGHRA, CDR2 YSYEKL. CDR3 nucleotide sequence: TGCGCCAGCAGCCCGATTACCACGGCCAGGCGCAATCAGCCCCAGCATTTT. It encodes CASSPITTARRNQPQHF.

This clone was observed once. The chain carries TRBV30 and TRBJ2-5; tentatively, D is TRBD1 (6 bases). Trimming cost V 8 bases and J 5 bases, with 18 bases left between them. The V gene's germline CDR1 is GTSNPN and CDR2 SVGIG (reference sequence). The CDR3 contains 13 residues. CDR3 in amino acids: CARTGPPWETQYF. In nucleotides, the CDR3 is TGTGCCCGAACAGGGCCTCCGTGGGAGACCCAGTACTTC.

In its sample, this clone was seen once. The chain recombines TRBV2 with TRBJ2-1; 7 nucleotides align to TRBD2. The CDR3 contains 14 residues. Germline CDR1 and CDR2: SNHLY and FYNNEI. V lost 7 bases to trimming and J lost 1 base; unmatched junction nucleotides: 4. CDR3 region: CASIGRGSYNEQFF. For the CDR3, the DNA is TGTGCCAGCATAGGGCGGGGGTCCTACAATGAGCAGTTCTTC.

The gene calls are TRBV5-1 and TRBJ2-3, with a weak D call TRBD2 (6 bases). The CDR3 runs to 16 residues. V was pared by 4 bases and J by 1 base, with 16 bases between. In germline, CDR1 is SGHRS, CDR2 YFSETQ. CDR3 sequence: CASSPGTYFGTDTQYF. The CDR3 nucleotides read TGCGCCAGCAGCCCCGGGACTTACTTCGGCACAGATACGCAGTATTTT. Supplemented by reference TRBV5-1 and TRBJ2-3, the full variable domain reads KAGVTQTPRYLIKTRGQQVTLSCSPISGHRSVSWYQQTPGQGLQFLFEYFSETQRNKGNFPGRFSGRQFSNSRSEMNVSTLELGDSALYLCASSPGTYFGTDTQYFGPGTRLTVL.

This clone was seen only once. The V call is TRBV28, the J call TRBJ1-5, with D perhaps matching TRBD1 (6 bases). The V gene's germline CDR1 is MDHEN and CDR2 SYDVKM. This CDR3 is built from 14 residues. Trimming stripped 6 bases from V and 2 bases from J, with 11 bases between. This CDR3 reads CASSPGGGNQPQHF. The CDR3 region has the DNA TGTGCCAGCAGCCCGGGGGGCGGCAATCAGCCCCAGCATTTT.

This chain connects TRBV19 to TRBJ2-7, with TRBD1 matching 7 bases. The CDR3 loop spans 15 amino acids. V gave up 5 bases and J gave up 0 bases; unmatched junction bases: 7. Looked up from germline, CDR1 is LNHDA and CDR2 is SQIVND (reference sequence). CDR3 bases: TGTGCCAGTAGTGTGGGACAGCTGATCTCCTACGAGCAGTACTTC. Residues: CASSVGQLISYEQYF.

The rearrangement joins TRBV10-3 to TRBJ2-7; TRBD1 is a possible D gene (6 bases). Trimming pared 10 bases from V and 2 bases from J, leaving 15 bases between. The V gene's germline CDR1 is ENHRY and CDR2 SYGVKD. This CDR3 comprises 13 residues. CDR3: CATTSTGPYEQYF. The CDR3 coding sequence is TGTGCCACCACCTCCACAGGGCCCTACGAGCAGTACTTC.

V gene TRBV7-9 combines with J gene TRBJ2-1, with a tentative D call TRBD2 (5 bases). V was pared by 5 bases and J by 2 bases, with 13 bases between. The CDR3 is made up of 15 amino acids. Germline CDR1 and CDR2: SEHNR and FQNEAQ (reference sequence). In DNA, the CDR3 is TGTGCCAGCAGCCCACGTAGCGTACCCTACAATGAGCAGTTCTTC. This translates into CASSPRSVPYNEQFF.

This clone was recorded a few times. The chain joins TRBV18 to TRBJ2-5, with D unresolved. Trimming stripped 0 bases from V and 1 base from J, with 3 bases between. Germline values: CDR1 KGHSH, CDR2 LQKENI. The CDR3 contains 13 residues. CDR3: CASSPPAQETQYF. CDR3 DNA sequence: TGTGCCAGCTCACCACCAGCCCAAGAGACCCAGTACTTC.

J is TRBJ2-7 and V is TRBV28; TRBD1 matches at 7 bases. V trimming: 6 bases; J trimming: 6 bases; junction bases outside the gene matches: 8. There are 13 residues in the CDR3. In germline, CDR1 is MDHEN, CDR2 SYDVKM. In DNA form, the CDR3 reads TGTGCCAGCAGAAGACAGGGTTTGGGCGAGCAGTACTTC. It translates to CASRRQGLGEQYF.

The V and J genes are TRBV3-1 (or the pseudogene TRBV3-2) and TRBJ2-3, with 10 bases matching TRBD1. Looked up from germline, CDR1 is LGHDT and CDR2 is YNNKEL (reference sequence). Germline trimming cut 5 bases from V and 4 bases from J; bases unmatched to any gene: 9. This CDR3 contains 16 residues. CDR3 residues: CASSFQGTGVSDTQYF. As DNA, the CDR3 is TGTGCCAGCAGCTTCCAGGGGACAGGGGTCTCAGATACGCAGTATTTT.

This clone appeared a single time. This chain links TRBV3-1 (or the pseudogene TRBV3-2) with TRBJ2-3; TRBD2 agrees at 7 bases. The CDR3 spans 16 residues. J lost 4 bases, V lost 4 bases, and 11 bases had no gene match. Looked up from germline, CDR1 is LGHDT and CDR2 is YNNKEL (reference sequence). The chain's CDR3 is CASSLRLAGVSDTQYF. The CDR3 DNA reads TGTGCCAGCAGCCTACGACTAGCTGGGGTCTCAGATACGCAGTATTTT.

This rearrangement joins TRBV12-3 or TRBV12-4 to TRBJ1-2; possibly TRBD1 for D (5 bases). The V and J ends lost 6 bases and 3 bases respectively, with 8 bases between them. The CDR3 has 12 amino acids. In nucleotides, the CDR3 is TGTGCCAGCAGCCCGGGGGACTATGGCTACACCTTC. It yields the protein CASSPGDYGYTF.

This clone has only one observation. The V and J genes are TRBV10-3 and TRBJ2-7, with 13 bases fitting TRBD2. Trimming took 4 bases from V and 4 from J; bases not matched to a gene: 1. Germline V CDR1 and CDR2: ENHRY, SYGVKD. The CDR3 has 14 amino acids. The CDR3, as DNA: TGTGCCATCAGTGGACTAGCGGGAGGTTACGAGCAGTACTTC. Translation: CAISGLAGGYEQYF.

This clone was detected only once. This chain links TRBV19 with TRBJ1-1, with D perhaps matching TRBD1 (5 bases). Trimming shortened V by 2 bases and J by 3 bases, and 13 bases separated the two germline ends. The CDR3 is made up of 15 amino acids. Germline assignment: CDR1 LNHDA and CDR2 SQIVND (reference sequence). CDR3 sequence: CASSIPAGRDTEAFF. The DNA for the CDR3 is TGTGCCAGTAGTATACCTGCAGGGAGGGACACTGAAGCTTTCTTT.

The chain carries TRBV3-1 (or the pseudogene TRBV3-2) and TRBJ2-7, with D tentatively TRBD2 (5 bases). From germline, CDR1 is LGHDT and CDR2 YNNKEL (reference sequence). This CDR3 has 15 amino acids. The V and J ends lost 2 bases and 5 bases respectively, with 16 bases between them. As DNA, the CDR3 is TGTGCCAGCAGCCAATACCAAGGAGGCCTGGACGAGCAGTACTTC. Encoded protein: CASSQYQGGLDEQYF.

The chain uses TRBV21-1 and TRBJ2-2; TRBD2 is the table's D call, not checked against the DNA. TRBV21-1 is a pseudogene segment. The CDR3 sequence is 17 residues long. CDR3 in DNA: TGTGCCAGCAGCAAAGAAAGCGGGAGGGCGAACACCGGGGAGCTGTTTTTT. This codes for CASSKESGRANTGELFF.

This chain connects TRBV27 to TRBJ2-1; possibly TRBD1 for D (5 bases). Germline V gene data show CDR1 as MNHEY and CDR2 as SMNVEV (reference sequence). The CDR3 extends over 14 amino acids. The V and J ends lost 6 bases and 5 bases respectively, with 14 bases between them. The chain's CDR3 is CASSPRPRDNEQFF. As DNA, the CDR3 is TGTGCCAGCAGCCCCAGGCCCAGGGACAATGAGCAGTTCTTC.

The chain has TRBV21-1 and TRBJ2-7; TRBD2 is the table's D call and was not checked against the DNA. TRBV21-1 is a listed pseudogene. The CDR3 is 15 residues long. CDR3 loop: CASSEAGGSSYEQYF. The CDR3 DNA reads as TGTGCCAGCAGCGAAGCCGGGGGGAGCTCCTACGAGCAGTACTTC.

The chain joins TRBV5-1 to TRBJ1-5; no clear D gene. The V gene's germline CDR1 is SGHRS and CDR2 YFSETQ. The CDR3 extends over 16 amino acids. V was cut by 0 bases and J by 0 bases, with 10 bases left in between. The CDR3 coding sequence is TGCGCCAGCAGCTTGGACCCCGGGTATAGCAATCAGCCCCAGCATTTT. This codes for CASSLDPGYSNQPQHF.

The CDR3 region is CASSWDSLLGYTF. In nucleotides, the CDR3 is TGTGCCAGCAGCTGGGACAGCCTCCTTGGCTACACCTTC. V is TRBV11-3 and J is TRBJ1-2, with 7 bases identical to TRBD1. The junction had 6 bases not matched to a gene; V was cut back by 4 bases and J by 7 bases. The germline V gene encodes CDR1 SGHNT and CDR2 YENEEA. This CDR3 is 13 amino acids long. Using reference TRBV11-3 and TRBJ1-2 for the parts outside the CDR3, the full variable domain is EAGVVQSPRYKIIEKKQPVAFWCNPISGHNTLYWYLQNLGQGPELLIRYENEEAVDDSQLPKDRFSAERLKGVDSTLKIQPAELGDSAVYLCASSWDSLLGYTFGSGTRLTVV.

The V gene is TRBV25-1, the J gene TRBJ2-5, with 8 bases aligning to TRBD1. CDR1 is MGHDK and CDR2 is SYGVNS in the germline V gene. V lost 6 bases, J lost 2 bases, and 8 bases stayed unmatched. The CDR3 has 15 amino acids. CDR3 in amino acids: CASRDREGAQETQYF. The CDR3 DNA reads TGTGCCAGCAGGGACAGGGAAGGGGCACAAGAGACCCAGTACTTC.

The V and J genes are TRBV19 and TRBJ2-3; TRBD2 aligns across 12 bases. Germline V lookup: CDR1 LNHDA, CDR2 SQIVND (reference sequence). This CDR3 comprises 15 residues. J lost 4 bases, V lost 5 bases, and 4 bases had no gene match. The CDR3 here is CASSPTSGSADTQYF. In DNA form, the CDR3 reads TGTGCCAGTAGTCCGACTAGCGGGAGTGCAGATACGCAGTATTTT.

The chain joins TRBV27 to TRBJ2-7; maybe TRBD2 (6 bases). The CDR3 is 16 amino acids. Germline V lookup: CDR1 MNHEY, CDR2 SMNVEV (reference sequence). Between the trimmed V and J ends, which lost 8 bases and 7 bases, there was a span of 27 bases. CDR3 protein: CASRGMSFREMGEQYF. The CDR3 DNA reads TGTGCCAGCCGCGGTATGTCGTTTCGGGAGATGGGGGAGCAGTACTTC.

The chain has TRBV28 and TRBJ1-1; 7 bases agree with TRBD1. CDR1 is MDHEN and CDR2 is SYDVKM in the germline V gene. The CDR3 is 15 residues long. V shed 2 bases, J shed 5 bases, and the junction held 8 bases outside the gene matches. For the CDR3, the DNA is TGTGCCAGCAGTTTAGTTTTGGCAGGGGGGACTGAAGCTTTCTTT. This translates into CASSLVLAGGTEAFF.